This T cell receptor beta chain was obtained from a study of T cells after posttransplantation cyclophosphamide. Sequencing used immunoSEQ multiplex PCR; TCRdb keeps in-frame clones, though not all of them. The sample holds some 35,000 clones, and no clone turns up only once. From germline, CDR1 is SGHRS and CDR2 YFSETQ. This CDR3 region has 18 residues. Trimming took 4 bases from V and 3 from J; bases not matched to a gene: 15. In this sample, this clone turned up many times. The chain recombines TRBV5-1 with TRBJ1-2; 10 bases match TRBD1. This TCR came from a man aged 25 to 40 in good health and a related stem cell transplant donor. What was sequenced was PBMCs. CDR3 bases: TGCGCCAGCAGCCACTACCGGGACAGGGGAAAGTCTGACTATGGCTACACCTTC. This gives the protein CASSHYRDRGKSDYGYTF.